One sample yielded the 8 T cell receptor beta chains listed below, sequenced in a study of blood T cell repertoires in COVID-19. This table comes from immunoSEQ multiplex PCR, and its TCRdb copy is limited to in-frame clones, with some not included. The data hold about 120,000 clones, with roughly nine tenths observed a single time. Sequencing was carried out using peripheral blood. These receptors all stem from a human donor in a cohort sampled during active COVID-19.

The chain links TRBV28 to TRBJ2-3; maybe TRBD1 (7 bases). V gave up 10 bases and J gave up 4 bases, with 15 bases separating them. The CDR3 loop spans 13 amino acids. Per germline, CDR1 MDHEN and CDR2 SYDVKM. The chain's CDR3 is CAIRGEVADTQYF. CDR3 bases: TGTGCCATCAGGGGGGAGGTGGCAGATACGCAGTATTTT.

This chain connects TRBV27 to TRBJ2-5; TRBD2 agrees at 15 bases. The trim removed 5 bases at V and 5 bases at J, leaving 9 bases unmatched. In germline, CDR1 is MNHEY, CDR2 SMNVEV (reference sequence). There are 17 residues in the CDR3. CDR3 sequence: CASSLAPGLAGGETQYF. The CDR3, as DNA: TGTGCCAGCAGTCTAGCCCCTGGACTAGCGGGAGGGGAGACCCAGTACTTC.

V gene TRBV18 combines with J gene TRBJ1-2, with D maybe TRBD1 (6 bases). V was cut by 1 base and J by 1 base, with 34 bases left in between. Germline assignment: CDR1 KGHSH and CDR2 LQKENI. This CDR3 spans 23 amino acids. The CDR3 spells CASSPLCHSSYFLGTPFNYGYTF. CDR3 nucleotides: TGTGCCAGCTCACCACTTTGTCATTCGTCCTACTTCCTCGGGACACCCTTTAACTATGGCTACACCTTC.

CDR3 bases: TGCGCCAGCAGCTTGAATCCCGCGGGTATAAAAAACATTCAGTACTTC. Its protein is CASSLNPAGIKNIQYF. The chain recombines TRBV5-1 with TRBJ2-4, with D perhaps TRBD2 (5 bases). The CDR3 is 16 amino acids. CDR1 and CDR2 (germline): SGHRS, YFSETQ. V lost 1 base and J lost 4, with 15 bases in between.

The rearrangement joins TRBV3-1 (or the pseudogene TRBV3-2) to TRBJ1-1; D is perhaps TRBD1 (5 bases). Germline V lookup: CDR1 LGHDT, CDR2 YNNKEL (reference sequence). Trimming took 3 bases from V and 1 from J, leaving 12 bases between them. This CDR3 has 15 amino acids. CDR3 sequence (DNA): TGTGCCAGCAGCCATGCAGGGTTACAGAACACTGAAGCTTTCTTT. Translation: CASSHAGLQNTEAFF.

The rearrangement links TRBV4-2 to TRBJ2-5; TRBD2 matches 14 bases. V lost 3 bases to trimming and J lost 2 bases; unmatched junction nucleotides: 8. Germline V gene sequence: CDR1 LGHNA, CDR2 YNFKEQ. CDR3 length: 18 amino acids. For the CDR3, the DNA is TGTGCCAGCAGCCAGAACGGACTAGCGGGGGGTCAGCAAGAGACCCAGTACTTC. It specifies CASSQNGLAGGQQETQYF.

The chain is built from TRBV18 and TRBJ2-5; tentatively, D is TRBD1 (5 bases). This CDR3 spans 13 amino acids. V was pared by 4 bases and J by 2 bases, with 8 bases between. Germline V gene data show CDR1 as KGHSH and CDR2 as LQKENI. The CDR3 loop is CASSLDTQETQYF. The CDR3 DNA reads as TGTGCCAGCTCACTGGACACACAAGAGACCCAGTACTTC.

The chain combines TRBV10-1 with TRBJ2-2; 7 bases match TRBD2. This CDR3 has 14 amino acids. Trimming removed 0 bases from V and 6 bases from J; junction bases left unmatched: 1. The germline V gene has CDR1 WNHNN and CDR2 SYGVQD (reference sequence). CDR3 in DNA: TGCGCCAGCAGTGAGTCGCGGGGGTCCGGGGAGCTGTTTTTT. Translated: CASSESRGSGELFF.